The sequence of this T cell receptor (beta chain) was determined in a study of cytomegalovirus exposure and HLA in healthy donors. General observations from the study: Solely CMV serostatus was available to characterize immune exposure. Altogether, more than 150 TCR beta chains were recorded as cytomegalovirus-associated.

V lost 5 bases, J lost 1 base, and 10 bases lay in between. Germline CDR1 is SGHTS and CDR2 is YDEGEE. The CDR3 consists of 13 residues. Use of 60 Vbeta and 13 Jbeta primers characterized the PCR. TCRdb's copy holds only in-frame clones and misses some; the assay was immunoSEQ multiplex PCR. The sample yields 300,000 or so clones, approximately 84% seen once. This clone was detected once. What it recognizes is unknown. Material for sequencing was PBMCs. This sequence originates from a woman aged 40 to 50 in good health and CMV-seropositive. V is TRBV5-8 and J is TRBJ2-7, with D possibly TRBD1 on 5 matching bases. CDR3 amino acids: CASRQAPSYEQYF. CDR3 DNA: TGTGCCAGCAGACAGGCCCCATCCTACGAGCAGTACTTC. Using reference TRBV5-8 and TRBJ2-7 for the parts outside the CDR3, the full variable domain is EAGVTQSPTHLIKTRGQQATLRCSPISGHTSVYWYQQALGLGLQFLLWYDEGEERNRGNFPPRFSGRQFPNYSSELNVNALELEDSALYLCASRQAPSYEQYFGPGTRLTVT.